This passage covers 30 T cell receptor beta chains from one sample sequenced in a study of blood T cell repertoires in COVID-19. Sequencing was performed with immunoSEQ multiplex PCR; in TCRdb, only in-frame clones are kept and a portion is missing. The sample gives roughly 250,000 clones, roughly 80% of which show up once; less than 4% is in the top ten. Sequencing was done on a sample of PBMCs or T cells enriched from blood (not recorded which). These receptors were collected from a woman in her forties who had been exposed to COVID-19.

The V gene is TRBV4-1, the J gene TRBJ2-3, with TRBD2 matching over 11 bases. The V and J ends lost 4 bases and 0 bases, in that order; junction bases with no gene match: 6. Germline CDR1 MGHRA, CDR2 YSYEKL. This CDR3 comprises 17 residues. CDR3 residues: CASSRGGLAVSTDTQYF. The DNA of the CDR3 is TGCGCCAGCAGCCGTGGGGGACTAGCGGTTAGCACAGATACGCAGTATTTT.

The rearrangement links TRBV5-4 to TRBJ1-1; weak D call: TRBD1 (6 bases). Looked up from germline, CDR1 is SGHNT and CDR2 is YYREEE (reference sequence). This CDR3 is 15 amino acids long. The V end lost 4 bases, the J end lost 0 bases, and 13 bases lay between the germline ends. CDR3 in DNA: TGTGCCAGCAGCCCGAGGGGGGGCGTGAACACTGAAGCTTTCTTT. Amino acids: CASSPRGGVNTEAFF.

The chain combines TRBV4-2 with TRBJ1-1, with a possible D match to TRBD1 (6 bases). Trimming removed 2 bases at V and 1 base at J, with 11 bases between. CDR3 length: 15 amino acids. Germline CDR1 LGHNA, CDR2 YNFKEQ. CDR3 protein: CASSQRKGGNTEAFF. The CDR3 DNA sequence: TGTGCCAGCAGCCAAAGGAAAGGGGGGAACACTGAAGCTTTCTTT.

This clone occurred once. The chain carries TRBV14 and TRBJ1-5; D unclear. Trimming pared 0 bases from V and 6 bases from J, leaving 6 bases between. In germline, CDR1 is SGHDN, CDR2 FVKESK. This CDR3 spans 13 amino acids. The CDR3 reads CASSQDSGQPQHF. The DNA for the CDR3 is TGTGCCAGCAGCCAAGATTCAGGTCAGCCCCAGCATTTT.

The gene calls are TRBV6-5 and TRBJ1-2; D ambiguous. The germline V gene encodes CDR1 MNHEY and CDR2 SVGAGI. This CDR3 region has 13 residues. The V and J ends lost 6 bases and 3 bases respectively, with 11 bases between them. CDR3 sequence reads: CASSADKYYGYTF. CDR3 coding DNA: TGTGCCAGCAGCGCCGACAAGTACTATGGCTACACCTTC.

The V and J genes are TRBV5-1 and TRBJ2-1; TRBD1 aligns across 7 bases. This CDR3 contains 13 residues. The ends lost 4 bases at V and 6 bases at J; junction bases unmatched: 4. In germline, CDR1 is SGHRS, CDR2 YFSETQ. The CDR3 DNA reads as TGCGCCAGCAGCACAGGGGAATCCAATGAGCAGTTCTTC. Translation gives CASSTGESNEQFF. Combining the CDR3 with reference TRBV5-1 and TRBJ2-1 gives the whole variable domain KAGVTQTPRYLIKTRGQQVTLSCSPISGHRSVSWYQQTPGQGLQFLFEYFSETQRNKGNFPGRFSGRQFSNSRSEMNVSTLELGDSALYLCASSTGESNEQFFGPGTRLTVL.

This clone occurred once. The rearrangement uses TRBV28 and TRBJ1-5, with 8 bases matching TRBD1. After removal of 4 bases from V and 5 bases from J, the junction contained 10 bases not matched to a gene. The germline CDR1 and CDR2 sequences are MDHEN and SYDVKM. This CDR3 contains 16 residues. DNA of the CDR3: TGTGCCAGCAGTTCACAGGGGACAGGTGGGGATCAGCCCCAGCATTTT. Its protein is CASSSQGTGGDQPQHF.

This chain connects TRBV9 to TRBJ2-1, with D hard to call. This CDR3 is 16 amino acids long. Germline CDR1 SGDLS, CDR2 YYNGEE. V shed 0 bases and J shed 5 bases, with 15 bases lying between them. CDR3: CASSVAHDTPHNEQFF. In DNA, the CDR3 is TGTGCCAGCAGCGTAGCGCACGACACCCCCCACAATGAGCAGTTCTTC.

The CDR3 DNA reads as TGTGCCAGTAGTATAGGGTCGCGAAAATCATCCTACGAGCAGTACTTC. This codes for CASSIGSRKSSYEQYF. The gene calls are TRBV19 and TRBJ2-7; D ambiguous. Deletions cut 1 base from V and 1 base from J, with 14 bases between. The germline V gene encodes CDR1 LNHDA and CDR2 SQIVND (reference sequence). CDR3 length equals 16 residues.

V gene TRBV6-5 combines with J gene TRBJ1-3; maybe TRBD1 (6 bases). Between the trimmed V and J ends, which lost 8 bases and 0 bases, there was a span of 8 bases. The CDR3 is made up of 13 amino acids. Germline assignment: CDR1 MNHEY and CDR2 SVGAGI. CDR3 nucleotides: TGTGCCAGCCTACAGGGCTCTGGAAACACCATATATTTT. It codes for CASLQGSGNTIYF.

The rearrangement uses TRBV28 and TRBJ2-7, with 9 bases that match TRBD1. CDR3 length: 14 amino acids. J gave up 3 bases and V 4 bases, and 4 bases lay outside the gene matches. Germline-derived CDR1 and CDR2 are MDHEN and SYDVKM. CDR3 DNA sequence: TGTGCCAGCAGTTCGACAGGGGGGGACTACGAGCAGTACTTC. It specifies CASSSTGGDYEQYF.

The CDR3 sequence is CASSSLGRHWAFF. The CDR3 region has the DNA TGTGCCAGTAGTTCGTTAGGTCGACACTGGGCTTTCTTT. The rearrangement joins TRBV19 to TRBJ1-1; D is ambiguous. Germline loops: CDR1 LNHDA, CDR2 SQIVND (reference sequence). Between the trimmed V and J ends, which lost 5 bases and 11 bases, there was a span of 18 bases. This CDR3 comprises 13 residues.

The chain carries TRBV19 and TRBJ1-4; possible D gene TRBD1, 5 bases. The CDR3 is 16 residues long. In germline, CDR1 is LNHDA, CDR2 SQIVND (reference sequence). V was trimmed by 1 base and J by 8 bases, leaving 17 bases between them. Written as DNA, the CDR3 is TGTGCCAGTAGTATAGGGTTCGCCAGGGCTGGCGAAAAACTGTTTTTT. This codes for CASSIGFARAGEKLFF.

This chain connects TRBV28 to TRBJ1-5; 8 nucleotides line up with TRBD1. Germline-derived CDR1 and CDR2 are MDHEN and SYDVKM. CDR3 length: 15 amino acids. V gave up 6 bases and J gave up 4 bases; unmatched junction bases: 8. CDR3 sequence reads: CASSTGQGGNQPQHF. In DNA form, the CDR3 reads TGTGCCAGCAGCACCGGACAGGGTGGAAATCAGCCCCAGCATTTT.

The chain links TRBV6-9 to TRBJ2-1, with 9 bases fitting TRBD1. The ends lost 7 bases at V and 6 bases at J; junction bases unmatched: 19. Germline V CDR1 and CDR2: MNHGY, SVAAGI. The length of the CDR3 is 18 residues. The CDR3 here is CASTHIPSGTGITNEQFF. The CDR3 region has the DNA TGTGCCAGCACCCATATCCCGTCCGGGACAGGGATTACCAATGAGCAGTTCTTC.

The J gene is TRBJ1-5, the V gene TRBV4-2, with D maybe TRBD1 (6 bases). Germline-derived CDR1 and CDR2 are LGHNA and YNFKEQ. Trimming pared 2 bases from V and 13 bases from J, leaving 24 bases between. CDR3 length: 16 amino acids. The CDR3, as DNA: TGTGCCAGCAGCCAAACCAGCACAGGGAGCGTGCCTTTTCAGCATTTT. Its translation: CASSQTSTGSVPFQHF.

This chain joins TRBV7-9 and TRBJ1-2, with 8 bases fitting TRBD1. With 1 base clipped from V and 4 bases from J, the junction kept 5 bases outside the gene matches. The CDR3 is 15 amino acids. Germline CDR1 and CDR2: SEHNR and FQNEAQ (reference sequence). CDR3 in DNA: TGTGCCAGCAGCTTAGTCGCAGGGGGCGTCTATGGCTACACCTTC. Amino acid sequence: CASSLVAGGVYGYTF.

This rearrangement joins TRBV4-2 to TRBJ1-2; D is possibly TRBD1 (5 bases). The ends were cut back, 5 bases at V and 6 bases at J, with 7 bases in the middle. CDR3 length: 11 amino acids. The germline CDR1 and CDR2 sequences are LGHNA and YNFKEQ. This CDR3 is CASSFRDGYTF. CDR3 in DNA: TGTGCCAGCAGCTTCAGGGATGGCTACACCTTC.

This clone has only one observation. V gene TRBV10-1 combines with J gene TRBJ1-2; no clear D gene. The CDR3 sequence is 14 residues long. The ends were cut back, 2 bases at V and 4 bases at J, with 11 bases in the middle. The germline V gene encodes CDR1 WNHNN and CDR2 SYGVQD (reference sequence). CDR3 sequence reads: CASSEEAGLYGYTF. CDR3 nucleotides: TGCGCCAGCAGTGAGGAGGCCGGCCTCTATGGCTACACCTTC.

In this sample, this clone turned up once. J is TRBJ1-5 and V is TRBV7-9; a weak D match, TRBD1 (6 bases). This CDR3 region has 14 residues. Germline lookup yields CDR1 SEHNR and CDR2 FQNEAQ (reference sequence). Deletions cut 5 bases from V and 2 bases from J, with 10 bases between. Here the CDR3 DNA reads TGTGCCAGCAGCCCTAACAGGGGCAATCAGCCCCAGCATTTT. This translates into CASSPNRGNQPQHF.

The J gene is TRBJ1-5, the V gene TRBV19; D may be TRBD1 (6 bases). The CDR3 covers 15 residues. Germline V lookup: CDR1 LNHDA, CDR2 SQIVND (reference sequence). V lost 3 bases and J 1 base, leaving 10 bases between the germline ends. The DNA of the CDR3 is TGTGCCAGTAGTATTTGGACAGACAGCAATCAGCCCCAGCATTTT. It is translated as CASSIWTDSNQPQHF.

The CDR3 DNA reads as TGCAGCGTTGATGATCTGACAGGGGGTGAAAAACTGTTTTTT. Translation: CSVDDLTGGEKLFF. This chain links TRBV29-1 with TRBJ1-4; 9 nucleotides align to TRBD1. V lost 3 bases, J lost 7 bases, and 6 bases stayed unmatched. CDR3 length: 14 amino acids. CDR1 SQVTM and CDR2 ANQGSEA come from the germline V gene.

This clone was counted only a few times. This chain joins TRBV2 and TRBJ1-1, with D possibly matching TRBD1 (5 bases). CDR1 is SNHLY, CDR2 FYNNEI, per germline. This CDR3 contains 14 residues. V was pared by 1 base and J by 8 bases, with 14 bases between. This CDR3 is CASSEVVAGKEAFF. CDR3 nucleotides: TGTGCCAGCAGTGAAGTAGTTGCAGGGAAGGAAGCTTTCTTT. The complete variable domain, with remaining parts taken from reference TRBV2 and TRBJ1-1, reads EPEVTQTPSHQVTQMGQEVILRCVPISNHLYFYWYRQILGQKVEFLVSFYNNEISEKSEIFDDQFSVERPDGSNFTLKIRSTKLEDSAMYFCASSEVVAGKEAFFGQGTRLTVV.

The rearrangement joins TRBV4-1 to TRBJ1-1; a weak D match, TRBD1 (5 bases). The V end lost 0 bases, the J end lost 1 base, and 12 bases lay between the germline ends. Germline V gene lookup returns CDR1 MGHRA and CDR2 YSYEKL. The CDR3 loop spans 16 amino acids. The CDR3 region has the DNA TGCGCCAGCAGCCAAGATGGGGCACGGACGAACACTGAAGCTTTCTTT. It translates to CASSQDGARTNTEAFF.

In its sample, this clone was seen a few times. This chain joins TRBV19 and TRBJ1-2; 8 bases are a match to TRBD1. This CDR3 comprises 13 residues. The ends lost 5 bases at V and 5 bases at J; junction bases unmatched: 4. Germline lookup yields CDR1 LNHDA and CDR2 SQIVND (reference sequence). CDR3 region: CASSVGTGYGYTF. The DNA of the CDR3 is TGTGCCAGTAGTGTCGGGACAGGATATGGCTACACCTTC.

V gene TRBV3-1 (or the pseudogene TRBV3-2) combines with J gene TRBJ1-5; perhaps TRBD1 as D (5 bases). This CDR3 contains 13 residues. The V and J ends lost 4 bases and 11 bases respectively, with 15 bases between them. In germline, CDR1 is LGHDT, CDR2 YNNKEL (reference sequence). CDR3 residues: CASSRRASGAQHF. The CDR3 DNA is TGTGCCAGCAGCCGCCGGGCATCGGGGGCCCAGCATTTT.

DNA for the CDR3: TGTGCCAGCAGCTGGGCCGCCGACAGAAATTCACCCCTCCACTTT. This translates into CASSWAADRNSPLHF. This chain joins TRBV5-5 and TRBJ1-6; the D gene is possibly TRBD1 (5 bases). The CDR3 runs to 15 residues. V was clipped by 3 bases and J by 7 bases, with 14 bases between them. The germline CDR1 and CDR2 sequences are SGHKS and YYEKEE (reference sequence).

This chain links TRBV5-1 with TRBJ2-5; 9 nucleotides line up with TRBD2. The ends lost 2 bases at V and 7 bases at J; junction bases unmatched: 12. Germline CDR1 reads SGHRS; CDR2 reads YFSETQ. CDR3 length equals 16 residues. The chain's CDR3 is CASSLQSAGGRGTQYF. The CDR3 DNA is TGCGCCAGCAGCTTACAGTCGGCGGGGGGGCGAGGGACCCAGTACTTC.

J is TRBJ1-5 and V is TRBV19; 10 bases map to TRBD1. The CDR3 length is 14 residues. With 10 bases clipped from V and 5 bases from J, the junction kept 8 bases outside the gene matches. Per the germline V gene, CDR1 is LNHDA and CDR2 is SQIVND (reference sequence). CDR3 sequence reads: CATSDRGQYQPQHF. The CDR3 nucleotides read TGTGCCACTTCAGACAGGGGGCAATATCAGCCCCAGCATTTT.

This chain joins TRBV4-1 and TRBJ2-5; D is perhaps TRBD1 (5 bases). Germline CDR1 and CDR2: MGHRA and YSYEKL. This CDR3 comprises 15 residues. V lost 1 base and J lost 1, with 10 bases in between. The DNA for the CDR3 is TGCGCCAGCAGCCAAGGGGTAGGGGTCCAAGAGACCCAGTACTTC. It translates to CASSQGVGVQETQYF.